A single sample is the source of the 7 T cell receptor beta chains below, sequenced in a study of beta chain features in type 1 diabetes. Study-wide findings and caveats: TCRB CDR3 length was moderately but significantly reduced in all four CD4+ subsets of Type 1 diabetes patients.

Investigators reverse transcribed all isolated RNA, so they sequenced expressed TCRB transcripts. TCRdb keeps only in-frame clones here, not all; method: immunoSEQ multiplex PCR. The sample carries some 350,000 clones, roughly 12% recorded once. Their antigens are not known. Specimen: naive CD4+ T cells from blood. The receptors here all came from a young woman with type 1 diabetes.

The rearrangement joins TRBV30 to TRBJ2-3; 9 bases are a match to TRBD2. Germline CDR1 and CDR2: GTSNPN and SVGIG (reference sequence). J was trimmed by 2 bases and V by 0 bases; bases with no gene match: 3. CDR3 length: 15 residues. The CDR3 nucleotides are TGTGCCTGGAGTGTAGGCGGGAGGGCCACAGATACGCAGTATTTT. It yields the protein CAWSVGGRATDTQYF.

This clone was counted only a few times. The CDR3 region is CASSIIGGLAGVGYNEQFF. In DNA, the CDR3 is TGTGCCAGTAGTATTATTGGGGGACTAGCGGGAGTTGGTTACAATGAGCAGTTCTTC. The V and J genes are TRBV19 and TRBJ2-1; 14 nucleotides match TRBD2. This CDR3 region has 19 residues. The germline CDR1 and CDR2 sequences are LNHDA and SQIVND (reference sequence). The V segment lost 3 bases and the J segment 4 bases; nucleotides outside the gene matches: 11.

The chain uses TRBV25-1 and TRBJ2-5, with TRBD1 matching 10 bases. V was pared by 5 bases and J by 5 bases, with 11 bases of the junction left unmatched. CDR1 is MGHDK, CDR2 SYGVNS, per germline. This CDR3 comprises 16 residues. CDR3 amino acids: CASSPVRDRGQETQYF. CDR3 in DNA: TGTGCCAGCAGTCCTGTCCGGGACAGGGGTCAGGAGACCCAGTACTTC.

The sample holds a few counts of this clone. The chain is built from TRBV29-1 and TRBJ2-7, with D tentatively TRBD1 (7 bases). CDR3 length equals 14 residues. V lost 7 bases and J 4 bases, leaving 20 bases between the germline ends. The germline gives CDR1 SQVTM, CDR2 ANQGSEA. This CDR3 reads CSAQGRTGVYEQYF. The DNA of the CDR3 is TGCAGCGCACAGGGGAGGACAGGAGTTTACGAGCAGTACTTC.

This clone was found a few times. The genes are TRBV19 and TRBJ2-6, with TRBD1 as a possible D gene (7 bases). Germline V gives CDR1 LNHDA, CDR2 SQIVND (reference sequence). V shed 6 bases and J shed 2 bases, with 17 bases lying between them. This CDR3 has 17 amino acids. DNA of the CDR3: TGTGCCAGTAGAGGCGGGGACAGCCGAACTGGGGCCAACGTCCTGACTTTC. Its translation: CASRGGDSRTGANVLTF.

V gene TRBV28 combines with J gene TRBJ1-5; TRBD1 is a possible D gene (6 bases). Germline V gives CDR1 MDHEN, CDR2 SYDVKM. Trimming cost V 5 bases and J 10 bases, with 18 bases left between them. The CDR3 runs 14 residues. The CDR3 DNA reads as TGTGCCAGCAGTCCCGAGACAGGCATGAGACCCCAGCATTTT. Translation gives CASSPETGMRPQHF.

This clone was detected a few times. The chain joins TRBV30 to TRBJ2-7; D is unclear. V lost 2 bases, J lost 6 bases, and 11 bases lay in between. Germline V gene sequence: CDR1 GTSNPN, CDR2 SVGIG (reference sequence). This CDR3 is built from 12 residues. CDR3 bases: TGTGCCTGGAGTCCACAATCTGGCGAGCAGTACTTC. It translates to CAWSPQSGEQYF.